One and the same sample provided the 19 T cell receptor beta chains below, sequenced in a study of T cell repertoires in cytomegalovirus infection. Their target antigens are unknown. TCRdb re-derived calls from the reads in MiXCR, one entry per CDR3 protein. Here the sample spans about 900,000 distinct CDR3 sequences, 30% to 40% being singletons. The material was cultured CD8+ T cells from PBMCs, obtained from culture after CMV antigen stimulation. The source is a human donor in good health (CMV status not recorded). Some clones in this sample may be carry-over from other donors' samples.

The genes are TRBV12-3 or TRBV12-4 and TRBJ2-1; TRBD2 matches 7 bases. The ends lost 5 bases at V and 4 bases at J; junction bases unmatched: 11. CDR3 size: 16 residues. CDR3 DNA: TGTGCCAGCAGTACAGCGGGCTGGGGAGGGTACAATGAGCAGTTCTTC. Amino acids: CASSTAGWGGYNEQFF.

The sample holds many counts of this clonotype. J is TRBJ1-4 and V is TRBV6-1; tentatively, D is TRBD1 (5 bases). V dropped 0 bases and J dropped 8 bases, with 13 bases sitting between them. The CDR3 extends over 15 amino acids. Germline CDR1 and CDR2: MNHNS and SASEGT. DNA of the CDR3: TGTGCCAGCAGTGAAGCTGCAGGGACGGGGGAAAAACTGTTTTTT. The encoded protein is CASSEAAGTGEKLFF.

The V and J genes are TRBV19 and TRBJ2-1; the D is unclear. CDR3 length: 14 residues. Germline CDR1 is LNHDA and CDR2 is SQIVND (reference sequence). V shed 1 base and J shed 4 bases, with 8 bases lying between them. The CDR3 protein is CASSIVKGYNEQFF. The CDR3 DNA follows: TGTGCCAGTAGTATAGTTAAGGGATACAATGAGCAGTTCTTC.

The table lists this clonotype with many counts. The chain uses TRBV12-3 or TRBV12-4 and TRBJ2-3; tentative D call: TRBD2 (5 bases). V shed 6 bases and J shed 4 bases, with 23 bases lying between them. This CDR3 comprises 17 residues. The CDR3 DNA reads as TGTGCCAGCAGCCGCAATACGAGAGGGAAGTACTCAGATACGCAGTATTTT. Amino acid sequence: CASSRNTRGKYSDTQYF.

The V gene is TRBV27, the J gene TRBJ2-7; D gene uncertain. CDR1 MNHEY and CDR2 SMNVEV come from the germline V gene (reference sequence). The CDR3 is 13 residues long. V was shortened by 3 bases and J by 2 bases, with 8 bases between the two germline ends. The CDR3, as DNA: TGTGCCAGCAGTTTCTCGCAGACCTACGAGCAGTACTTC. Residues: CASSFSQTYEQYF.

This chain links TRBV7-8 with TRBJ2-7; 14 nucleotides align to TRBD2. This CDR3 has 15 residues. V lost 7 bases, J lost 3 bases, and 5 bases stayed unmatched. Germline loops: CDR1 SGHVS, CDR2 FQNEAQ. The CDR3 here is CASNETSGGDYEQYV. The DNA for the CDR3 is TGTGCCAGCAACGAGACTAGCGGGGGGGACTACGAGCAGTACGTC.

In this sample, this clonotype turned up a few times. This chain connects TRBV7-9 to TRBJ2-1; 9 positions match TRBD2. The CDR3 is made up of 15 amino acids. V dropped 10 bases and J dropped 5; count of bases not matched to a gene: 12. CDR1 and CDR2 (germline): SEHNR, FQNEAQ (reference sequence). CDR3 sequence (DNA): TGTGCCACCGACGAAGAGCTAGCGGGAAACAATGAGCAGTTCTTC. Translating it yields CATDEELAGNNEQFF.

The chain recombines TRBV7-4 with TRBJ1-4; TRBD1 might be the D (5 bases). CDR3 size: 14 residues. Germline assignment: CDR1 SGHVT and CDR2 SQSDAQ. V was pared by 5 bases and J by 4 bases, with 11 bases between. The CDR3 region is CASSPRASNEKLFF. In DNA, the CDR3 is TGTGCCAGCAGCCCCAGGGCGAGTAATGAAAAACTGTTTTTT.

The chain combines TRBV28 with TRBJ2-1; D may be TRBD1 or TRBD2 (5 bases each). Germline V lookup: CDR1 MDHEN, CDR2 SYDVKM. This CDR3 comprises 15 residues. The V and J ends lost 6 bases and 5 bases respectively, with 17 bases between them. The chain's CDR3 is CASRTGRGVHNEQFF. The CDR3 DNA follows: TGTGCCAGCAGGACGGGACGGGGAGTACACAATGAGCAGTTCTTC.

This clonotype was observed at least ten times. V gene TRBV7-2 combines with J gene TRBJ1-5, with a weak D call TRBD1 (6 bases). The CDR3 totals 15 residues. With 2 bases removed from V and 3 bases from J, the gap between germline ends came to 11 bases. Germline V gives CDR1 SGHTA, CDR2 FQGNSA. Here the CDR3 reads CASSLNRVNNQPQHF. The CDR3 DNA is TGTGCCAGCAGCTTAAACAGGGTGAACAATCAGCCCCAGCATTTT.

Here the CDR3 DNA reads TGTGCCAGCAGCCTACCCCCGGGGCAACTAAACCAAGAGACCCAGTACTTC. Amino acid sequence: CASSLPPGQLNQETQYF. The chain combines TRBV7-9 with TRBJ2-5, with D perhaps TRBD1 or TRBD2 (5 bases each). CDR1 SEHNR and CDR2 FQNEAQ come from the germline V gene (reference sequence). V lost 5 bases, J lost 0 bases, and 19 bases lay in between. The CDR3 is 17 residues long.

The chain uses TRBV5-1 and TRBJ2-7, with a weak D call TRBD1 (5 bases). The CDR3 sequence is 15 residues long. The germline CDR1 and CDR2 sequences are SGHRS and YFSETQ. The V end lost 4 bases, the J end lost 3 bases, and 17 bases lay between the germline ends. CDR3 protein: CASSPDIDRDYEQYF. The CDR3, as DNA: TGCGCCAGCAGCCCCGACATCGACAGAGACTACGAGCAGTACTTC.

The genes are TRBV19 and TRBJ2-3; D is ambiguous. There are 16 residues in the CDR3. From germline, CDR1 is LNHDA and CDR2 SQIVND (reference sequence). V was trimmed by 1 base and J by 2 bases, leaving 13 bases between them. The DNA for the CDR3 is TGTGCCAGTAGTATAGTTCCGTCGGCAGCCACAGATACGCAGTATTTT. Protein: CASSIVPSAATDTQYF. The variable domain in full, with the rest retrieved from reference TRBV19 and TRBJ2-3, is DGGITQSPKYLFRKEGQNVTLSCEQNLNHDAMYWYRQDPGQGLRLIYYSQIVNDFQKGDIAEGYSVSREKKESFPLTVTSAQKNPTAFYLCASSIVPSAATDTQYFGPGTRLTVL.

Comment on this clonotype: This clone may be a read error of a much larger clone one base away. This sequence joins TRBV7-6 and TRBJ2-3; TRBD2 matches 7 bases. The CDR3 is 16 residues long. J gave up 2 bases and V 5 bases, and 10 bases lay outside the gene matches. Germline V gene lookup returns CDR1 SGHVS and CDR2 FNYEAQ. CDR3 residues: CASSRLADGDTDTQYF. As DNA, the CDR3 is TGTGCCAGCAGCCGTCTAGCGGACGGTGACACAGATACGCAGTATTTT.

In its sample, this clonotype was seen many times. The chain employs TRBV7-2 and TRBJ2-7, with TRBD1 identical over 9 bases. Germline values: CDR1 SGHTA, CDR2 FQGNSA. The CDR3 consists of 16 residues. The V segment lost 1 base and the J segment 3 bases; nucleotides outside the gene matches: 7. The CDR3 nucleotides are TGTGCCAGCAGCTTAGGAACGGGACAGGGCTTCTACGAGCAGTACTTC. Its protein is CASSLGTGQGFYEQYF.

This clonotype was picked up a small number of times. The rearrangement joins TRBV12-3 or TRBV12-4 to TRBJ2-3; a possible D gene is TRBD1 (5 bases). This CDR3 contains 19 residues. V lost 2 bases and J lost 0, with 21 bases in between. CDR3 in amino acids: CASSLRGYDYAGSTDTQYF. The CDR3 DNA is TGTGCCAGCAGTTTAAGGGGATACGATTACGCTGGTAGCACAGATACGCAGTATTTT.

V usage is TRBV7-6 and J usage is TRBJ2-1; weak D call: TRBD2 (6 bases). Trimming cost V 5 bases and J 8 bases, with 13 bases left between them. From germline, CDR1 is SGHVS and CDR2 FNYEAQ. This CDR3 comprises 13 residues. The CDR3 DNA is TGTGCCAGCAGCCTCTGGCGGGGAGATGAGCAGTTCTTC. It yields the protein CASSLWRGDEQFF.

The genes are TRBV10-3 and TRBJ1-1; D unresolved. Trimming took off 8 bases at V and 7 bases at J, with 17 bases between the two ends. Germline CDR1 and CDR2: ENHRY and SYGVKD. The CDR3 consists of 13 residues. Here the CDR3 DNA reads TGTGCCATCTTTGACCCCTTTTCACTTGAAGCTTTCTTT. It specifies CAIFDPFSLEAFF.

This CDR3 is CASGHGDQPQHF. CDR3 nucleotide sequence: TGTGCCAGCGGCCACGGCGATCAGCCCCAGCATTTT. The V and J genes are TRBV6-1 and TRBJ1-5; D is undetermined. Per germline, CDR1 MNHNS and CDR2 SASEGT. This CDR3 region has 12 residues. The ends were cut back, 8 bases at V and 5 bases at J, with 10 bases in the middle.